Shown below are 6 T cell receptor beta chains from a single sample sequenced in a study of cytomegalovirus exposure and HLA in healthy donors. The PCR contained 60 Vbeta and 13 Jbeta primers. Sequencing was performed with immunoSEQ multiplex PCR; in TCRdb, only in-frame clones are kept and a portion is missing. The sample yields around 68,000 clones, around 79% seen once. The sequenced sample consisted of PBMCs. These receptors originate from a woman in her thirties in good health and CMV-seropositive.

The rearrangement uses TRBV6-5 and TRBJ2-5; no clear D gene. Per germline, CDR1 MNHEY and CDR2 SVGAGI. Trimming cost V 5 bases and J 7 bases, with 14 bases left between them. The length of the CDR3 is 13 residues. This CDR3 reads CASSQDWSGTQYF. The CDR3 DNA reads TGTGCCAGCAGTCAAGACTGGTCCGGGACCCAGTACTTC.

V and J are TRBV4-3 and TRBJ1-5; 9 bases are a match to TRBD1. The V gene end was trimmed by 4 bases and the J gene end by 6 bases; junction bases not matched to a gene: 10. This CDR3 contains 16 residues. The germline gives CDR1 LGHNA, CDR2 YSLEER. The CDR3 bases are TGCGCCAGCAGCCCCCGGACAGGGGAAGGGGGTCAGCCCCAGCATTTT. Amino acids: CASSPRTGEGGQPQHF.

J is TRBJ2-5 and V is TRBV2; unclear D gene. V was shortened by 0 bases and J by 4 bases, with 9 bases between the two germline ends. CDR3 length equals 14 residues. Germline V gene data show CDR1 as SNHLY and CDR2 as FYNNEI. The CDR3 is CASSEARLPETQYF. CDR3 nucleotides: TGTGCCAGCAGTGAAGCGAGATTACCAGAGACCCAGTACTTC.

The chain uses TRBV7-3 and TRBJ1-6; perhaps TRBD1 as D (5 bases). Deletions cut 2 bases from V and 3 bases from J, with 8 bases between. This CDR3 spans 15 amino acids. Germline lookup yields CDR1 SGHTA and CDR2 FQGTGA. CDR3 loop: CASSLQGDYNSPLHF. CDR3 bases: TGTGCCAGCAGCTTACAGGGCGACTATAATTCACCCCTCCACTTT. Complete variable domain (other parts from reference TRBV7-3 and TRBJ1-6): GAGVSQTPSNKVTEKGKYVELRCDPISGHTALYWYRQSLGQGPEFLIYFQGTGAADDSGLPNDRFFAVRPEGSVSTLKIQRTERGDSAVYLCASSLQGDYNSPLHFGNGTRLTVT.

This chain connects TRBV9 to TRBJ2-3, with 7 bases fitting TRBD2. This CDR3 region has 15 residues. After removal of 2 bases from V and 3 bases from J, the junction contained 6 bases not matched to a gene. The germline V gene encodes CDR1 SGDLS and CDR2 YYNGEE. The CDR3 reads CASSVDVGGTDTQYF. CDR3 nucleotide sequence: TGTGCCAGCAGCGTGGACGTGGGGGGGACAGATACGCAGTATTTT.

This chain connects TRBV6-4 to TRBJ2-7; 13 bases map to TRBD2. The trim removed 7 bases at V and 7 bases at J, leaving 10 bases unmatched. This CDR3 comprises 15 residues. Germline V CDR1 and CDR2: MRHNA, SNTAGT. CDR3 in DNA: TGTGCCAGCACGTATCCGGGACTAGCGGGACAGGAGCAGTACTTC. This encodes CASTYPGLAGQEQYF.